The clone carrying this TCR beta chain was counted at least ten times. As yet, its antigen is unknown. The CDR3 extends over 14 amino acids. V lost 6 bases and J lost 5; bases outside the gene matches: 5. Germline values: CDR1 DFQATT, CDR2 SNEGSKA (reference sequence). The data belong to a study of CD8 T cells in ankylosing spondylitis. MiXCR, applied by TCRdb to the 5' RACE reads, yields one record per CDR3 protein. The sample includes some 330,000 distinct CDR3 sequences, roughly 8% of them seen just once. Study findings and constraints: Significant enrichment of disease-linked clones was reported in matched ankylosing spondylitis synovial fluid. For ankylosing spondylitis blood, a TCR beta motif of under 10 highly homologous variants appeared characteristic.

The chain joins TRBV20-1 to TRBJ2-1; 12 bases align to TRBD2. This sequence was found in a male donor with ankylosing spondylitis. Sample: blood, either unsorted or a sorted T cell fraction (not recorded which). The CDR3 DNA reads as TGCAGTGCAAGACTAGCGGGAGAGGACAATGAGCAGTTCTTC. It codes for CSARLAGEDNEQFF.